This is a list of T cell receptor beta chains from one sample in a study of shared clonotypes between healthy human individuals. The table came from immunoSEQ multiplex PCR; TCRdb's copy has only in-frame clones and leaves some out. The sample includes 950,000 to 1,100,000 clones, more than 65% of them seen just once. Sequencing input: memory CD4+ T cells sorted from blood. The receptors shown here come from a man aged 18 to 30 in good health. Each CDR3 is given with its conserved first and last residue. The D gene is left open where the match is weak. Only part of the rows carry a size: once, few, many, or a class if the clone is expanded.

CDR3 DNA: TGTGCCAGTAGCAGCCCCCCCGGACAGCCTAGCAATCAGCCCCAGCATTTT
CDR3 protein: CASSSPPGQPSNQPQHF
J gene: TRBJ1-5
clone size: -
D gene: -
V gene: TRBV19

CDR3 DNA: TGCGCCAGCAGCTACGGAGACATCGGGAACACCGGGGAGCTGTTTTTT
CDR3 protein: CASSYGDIGNTGELFF
J gene: TRBJ2-2
clone size: -
D gene: -
V gene: TRBV5-1

CDR3 DNA: TGTGCCAGCAGCTGGACAGGGACTGATGGCTACACCTTC
CDR3 protein: CASSWTGTDGYTF
J gene: TRBJ1-2
clone size: -
D gene: TRBD1
V gene: TRBV5-6

CDR3 DNA: TGTGCCAGCAGGCTAAGGAACCCTGAAGCTTTCTTT
CDR3 protein: CASRLRNPEAFF
J gene: TRBJ1-1
clone size: -
D gene: -
V gene: TRBV6-1

CDR3 DNA: TGTGCCAGCAGCACTCCGGTAGGGACAGGCGTCAACACCGGGGAGCTGTTTTTT
CDR3 protein: CASSTPVGTGVNTGELFF
J gene: TRBJ2-2
clone size: many
D gene: TRBD1
V gene: TRBV9

CDR3 DNA: TGCGCCAGCAGCATCAGCGTCCCGGTCCAAGAGACCCAGTACTTC
CDR3 protein: CASSISVPVQETQYF
J gene: TRBJ2-5
clone size: few
D gene: -
V gene: TRBV5-1

CDR3 DNA: TGTGCCAGCAGTCGGGTGAACACTGAAGCTTTCTTT
CDR3 protein: CASSRVNTEAFF
J gene: TRBJ1-1
clone size: -
D gene: -
V gene: TRBV6-1

CDR3 DNA: TGTGCCAGCTCACCAAGACACGGAGATACGCAGTATTTT
CDR3 protein: CASSPRHGDTQYF
J gene: TRBJ2-3
clone size: -
D gene: -
V gene: TRBV18

CDR3 DNA: TGTGCCAGCAGCTTGGGGCTAGCGCTCGATGAGCAGTTCTTC
CDR3 protein: CASSLGLALDEQFF
J gene: TRBJ2-1
clone size: -
D gene: -
V gene: TRBV5-4

CDR3 DNA: TGTGCCTGGAGTGATGGGGCAGGGGGAAAAGAGACCCAGTACTTC
CDR3 protein: CAWSDGAGGKETQYF
J gene: TRBJ2-5
clone size: -
D gene: TRBD1
V gene: TRBV30

CDR3 DNA: TGTGCCAGCAGTCCCCGGGGCGATGGCTACACCTTC
CDR3 protein: CASSPRGDGYTF
J gene: TRBJ1-2
clone size: few
D gene: -
V gene: TRBV6-6

CDR3 DNA: TGTGCCAGCTCAATACAGAAGTTCGAACTTACCACTGAAGCTTTCTTT
CDR3 protein: CASSIQKFELTTEAFF
J gene: TRBJ1-1
clone size: -
D gene: -
V gene: TRBV18

CDR3 DNA: TGTGCCAGCAGTGATACCGGGACTACTCTCTACAATGAGCAGTTCTTC
CDR3 protein: CASSDTGTTLYNEQFF
J gene: TRBJ2-1
clone size: -
D gene: TRBD2
V gene: TRBV6-1

CDR3 DNA: TGTGCCAGCGCCAGGGATAATTCACCCCTCCACTTT
CDR3 protein: CASARDNSPLHF
J gene: TRBJ1-6
clone size: few
D gene: -
V gene: TRBV6-5

CDR3 DNA: TGCGCCAGCAGCTTTCAGGGGGATAGCGGGAGCACAGATACGCAGTATTTT
CDR3 protein: CASSFQGDSGSTDTQYF
J gene: TRBJ2-3
clone size: -
D gene: -
V gene: TRBV5-1

CDR3 DNA: TGTGCCAGCAGCCAAGCCCTGGCAGATCAAGAGACCCAGTACTTC
CDR3 protein: CASSQALADQETQYF
J gene: TRBJ2-5
clone size: once
D gene: -
V gene: TRBV11-3

CDR3 DNA: TGTGCCGCCAGGACAGGCAACAATTCACCCCTCCACTTT
CDR3 protein: CAARTGNNSPLHF
J gene: TRBJ1-6
clone size: -
D gene: TRBD1
V gene: TRBV10-3

CDR3 DNA: TGTGCCAGCAGCTTAAAGCAGGCTAATGAGCAGTTCTTC
CDR3 protein: CASSLKQANEQFF
J gene: TRBJ2-1
clone size: -
D gene: -
V gene: TRBV11-2

CDR3 DNA: TGTGCCATCAGTGAGTCGAAACAAGTGACGGCCCAGCATTTT
CDR3 protein: CAISESKQVTAQHF
J gene: TRBJ1-5
clone size: -
D gene: -
V gene: TRBV10-3

CDR3 DNA: TGTGCCAGCAGCCTAAACAGGGACTATACGCAGTATTTT
CDR3 protein: CASSLNRDYTQYF
J gene: TRBJ2-3
clone size: -
D gene: -
V gene: TRBV7-2

CDR3 DNA: TGTGCCAGCAGCTTTTCAAGCATCGGAGAGCTGTTTTTT
CDR3 protein: CASSFSSIGELFF
J gene: TRBJ2-2
clone size: few
D gene: -
V gene: TRBV11-3

CDR3 DNA: TGCGCCAGCAGCTCCGGGACAGTACTACGAGAGCAGTACTTC
CDR3 protein: CASSSGTVLREQYF
J gene: TRBJ2-7
clone size: -
D gene: TRBD1
V gene: TRBV10-1

CDR3 DNA: TGTGCCAGCAGCGTAGAGGGGGCAGTTATCACAGATACGCAGTATTTT
CDR3 protein: CASSVEGAVITDTQYF
J gene: TRBJ2-3
clone size: -
D gene: TRBD1
V gene: TRBV11-2

CDR3 DNA: TGCGCCAGCAGCTTGGCGATGGGGGTAGGGGATGGCTACACCTTC
CDR3 protein: CASSLAMGVGDGYTF
J gene: TRBJ1-2
clone size: -
D gene: -
V gene: TRBV5-1

CDR3 DNA: TGTGCCAGCAGCTTGGAGGGGGCACCGAACACTGAAGCTTTCTTT
CDR3 protein: CASSLEGAPNTEAFF
J gene: TRBJ1-1
clone size: -
D gene: TRBD1
V gene: TRBV5-5

CDR3 DNA: TGTGCCAGCAGCGTGGGGAGCTCCTACAATGAGCAGTTCTTC
CDR3 protein: CASSVGSSYNEQFF
J gene: TRBJ2-1
clone size: -
D gene: -
V gene: TRBV7-2

CDR3 DNA: TGTGCCAGCAGCTTGAATAGGGAGAACACTGAAGCTTTCTTT
CDR3 protein: CASSLNRENTEAFF
J gene: TRBJ1-1
clone size: -
D gene: -
V gene: TRBV5-4

CDR3 DNA: TGTGCCTGGAGAAGACTAACGAACACTGAAGCTTTCTTT
CDR3 protein: CAWRRLTNTEAFF
J gene: TRBJ1-1
clone size: few
D gene: -
V gene: TRBV30